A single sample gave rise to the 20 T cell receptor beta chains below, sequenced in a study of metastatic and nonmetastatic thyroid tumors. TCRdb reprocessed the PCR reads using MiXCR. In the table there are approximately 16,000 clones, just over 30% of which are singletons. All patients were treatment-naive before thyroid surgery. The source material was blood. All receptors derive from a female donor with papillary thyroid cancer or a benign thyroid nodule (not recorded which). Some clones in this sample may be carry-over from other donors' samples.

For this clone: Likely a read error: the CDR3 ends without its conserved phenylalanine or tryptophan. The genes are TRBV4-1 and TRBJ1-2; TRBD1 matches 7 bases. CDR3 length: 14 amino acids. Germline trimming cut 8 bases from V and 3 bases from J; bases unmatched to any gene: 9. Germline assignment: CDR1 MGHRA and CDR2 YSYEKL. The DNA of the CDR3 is TGCGCCAGCGGGACTCTGACAGGGTACTATGGCTACACCATC. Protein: CASGTLTGYYGYTI.

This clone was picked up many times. CDR3 loop: CASSPIGGQPQHF. CDR3 sequence (DNA): TGTGCCAGCAGCCCGATCGGGGGTCAGCCCCAGCATTTT. The genes are TRBV7-9 and TRBJ1-5; the D gene is possibly TRBD1 (5 bases). The CDR3 extends over 13 amino acids. CDR1 and CDR2 from the germline V gene are SEHNR and FQNEAQ (reference sequence). V was pared by 5 bases and J by 6 bases, with 11 bases between.

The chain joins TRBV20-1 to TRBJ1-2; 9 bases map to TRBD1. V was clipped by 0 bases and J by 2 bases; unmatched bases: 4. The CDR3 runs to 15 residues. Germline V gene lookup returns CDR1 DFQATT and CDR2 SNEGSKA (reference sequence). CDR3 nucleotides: TGCAGTGCTAGAGACTTGACAGGGGGGAACTATGGCTACACCTTC. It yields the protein CSARDLTGGNYGYTF.

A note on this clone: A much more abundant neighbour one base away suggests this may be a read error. Here the CDR3 reads CASSLVSRGLRETQYF. The CDR3 nucleotides are TGCGCCAGCAGCTTGGTTAGCAGGGGGCTACGGGAGACCCAGTACTTC. V gene TRBV5-1 combines with J gene TRBJ2-5, with 8 bases aligning to TRBD1. Germline lookup yields CDR1 SGHRS and CDR2 YFSETQ. V lost 0 bases, J lost 5 bases, and 9 bases stayed unmatched. This CDR3 contains 16 residues.

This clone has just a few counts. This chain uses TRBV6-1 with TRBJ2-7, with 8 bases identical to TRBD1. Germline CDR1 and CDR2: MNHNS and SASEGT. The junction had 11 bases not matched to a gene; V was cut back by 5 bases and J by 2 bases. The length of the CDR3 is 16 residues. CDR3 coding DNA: TGTGCCAGCAGTCCACTCCGGACAGGGTTGACCTACGAGCAGTACTTC. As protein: CASSPLRTGLTYEQYF.

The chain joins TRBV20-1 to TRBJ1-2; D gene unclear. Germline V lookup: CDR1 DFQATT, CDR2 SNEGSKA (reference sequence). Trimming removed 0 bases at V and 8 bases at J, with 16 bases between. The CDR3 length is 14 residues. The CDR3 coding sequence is TGCAGTGCTAGAGACCCCGAGGGTGCGCTGGGCTACACCTTC. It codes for CSARDPEGALGYTF.

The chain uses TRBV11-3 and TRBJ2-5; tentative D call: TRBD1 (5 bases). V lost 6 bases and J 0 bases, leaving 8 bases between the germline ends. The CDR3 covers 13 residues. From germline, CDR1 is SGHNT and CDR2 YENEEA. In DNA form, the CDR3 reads TGTGCCAGCAGTCCCAGGGACCAAGAGACCCAGTACTTC. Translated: CASSPRDQETQYF.

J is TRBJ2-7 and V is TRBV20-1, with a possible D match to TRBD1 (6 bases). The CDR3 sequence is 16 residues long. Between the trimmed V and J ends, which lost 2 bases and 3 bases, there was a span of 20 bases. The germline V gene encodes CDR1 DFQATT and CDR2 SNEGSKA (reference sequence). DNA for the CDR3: TGCAGTGCTAGACCCGGAAGGGTCAGGGGAGTCTACGAGCAGTACTTC. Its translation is CSARPGRVRGVYEQYF.

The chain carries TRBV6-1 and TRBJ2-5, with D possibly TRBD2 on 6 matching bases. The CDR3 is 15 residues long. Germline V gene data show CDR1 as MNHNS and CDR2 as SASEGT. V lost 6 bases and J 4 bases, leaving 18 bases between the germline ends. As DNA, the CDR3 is TGTGCCAGCAGAATGACCGGTACCGGGGGAGAGACCCAGTACTTC. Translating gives CASRMTGTGGETQYF.

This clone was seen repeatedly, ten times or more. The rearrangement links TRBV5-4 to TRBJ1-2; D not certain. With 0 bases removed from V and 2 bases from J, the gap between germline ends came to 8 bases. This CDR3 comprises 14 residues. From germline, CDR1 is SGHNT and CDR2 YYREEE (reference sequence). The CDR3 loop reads CASSLGRGNYGYTF. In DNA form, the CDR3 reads TGTGCCAGCAGCTTGGGGCGGGGAAACTATGGCTACACCTTC.

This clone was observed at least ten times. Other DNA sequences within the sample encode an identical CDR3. Here the CDR3 DNA reads TGTGCCAGCAGCCCCGGGACAGGGGGCCTAGGCCAGCCCCAGCATTTT. It encodes CASSPGTGGLGQPQHF. This sequence joins TRBV28 and TRBJ1-5; 12 positions agree with TRBD1. Per the germline V gene, CDR1 is MDHEN and CDR2 is SYDVKM. The CDR3 length is 16 residues. Trimming cost V 6 bases and J 7 bases; bases outside gene matches: 10. The full variable domain, with the rest looked up from reference TRBV28 and TRBJ1-5, is DVKVTQSSRYLVKRTGEKVFLECVQDMDHENMFWYRQDPGLGLRLIYFSYDVKMKEKGDIPEGYSVSREKKERFSLILESASTNQTSMYLCASSPGTGGLGQPQHFGDGTRLSIL.

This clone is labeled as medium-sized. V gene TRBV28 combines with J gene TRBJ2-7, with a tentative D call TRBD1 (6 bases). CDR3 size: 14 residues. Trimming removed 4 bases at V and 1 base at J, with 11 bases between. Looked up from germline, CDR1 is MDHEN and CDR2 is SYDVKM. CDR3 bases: TGTGCCAGCAGTTCCCCAGGGGTATCCTACGAGCAGTACTTC. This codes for CASSSPGVSYEQYF.

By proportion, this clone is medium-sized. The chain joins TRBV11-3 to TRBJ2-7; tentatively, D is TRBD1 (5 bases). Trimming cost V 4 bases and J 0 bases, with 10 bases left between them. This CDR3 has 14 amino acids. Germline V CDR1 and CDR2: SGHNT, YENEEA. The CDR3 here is CASSSTDSSYEQYF. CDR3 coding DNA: TGTGCCAGCAGCTCGACAGATAGCTCCTACGAGCAGTACTTC. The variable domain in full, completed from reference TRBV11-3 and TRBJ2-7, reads EAGVVQSPRYKIIEKKQPVAFWCNPISGHNTLYWYLQNLGQGPELLIRYENEEAVDDSQLPKDRFSAERLKGVDSTLKIQPAELGDSAVYLCASSSTDSSYEQYFGPGTRLTVT.

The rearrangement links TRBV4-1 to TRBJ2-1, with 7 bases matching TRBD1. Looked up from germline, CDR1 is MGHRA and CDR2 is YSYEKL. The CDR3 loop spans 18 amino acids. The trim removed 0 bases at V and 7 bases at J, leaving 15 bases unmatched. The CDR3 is CASSQDVSRGGLGNEQFF. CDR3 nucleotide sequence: TGCGCCAGCAGCCAAGATGTGTCTCGAGGGGGCCTGGGGAATGAGCAGTTCTTC.

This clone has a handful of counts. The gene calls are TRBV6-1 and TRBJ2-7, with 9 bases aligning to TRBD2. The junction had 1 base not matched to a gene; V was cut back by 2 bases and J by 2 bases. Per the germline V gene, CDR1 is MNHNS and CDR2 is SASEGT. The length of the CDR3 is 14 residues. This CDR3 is CASSERGRAYEQYF. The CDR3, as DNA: TGTGCCAGCAGTGAACGCGGGAGGGCCTACGAGCAGTACTTC.

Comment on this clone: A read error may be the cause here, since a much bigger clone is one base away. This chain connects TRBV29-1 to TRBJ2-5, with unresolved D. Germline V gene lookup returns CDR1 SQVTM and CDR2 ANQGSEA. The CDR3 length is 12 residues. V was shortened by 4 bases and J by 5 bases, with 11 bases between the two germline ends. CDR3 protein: CSVVSLKETQYF. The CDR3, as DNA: TGCAGCGTTGTTTCTCTTAAGGAGACCCAGTACTTC.

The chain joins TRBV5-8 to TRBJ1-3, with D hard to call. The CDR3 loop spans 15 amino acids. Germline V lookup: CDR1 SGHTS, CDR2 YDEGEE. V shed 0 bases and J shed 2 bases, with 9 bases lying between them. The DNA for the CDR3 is TGTGCCAGCAGCTTGGCTACGAGGGCTGGAAACACCATATATTTT. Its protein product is CASSLATRAGNTIYF.

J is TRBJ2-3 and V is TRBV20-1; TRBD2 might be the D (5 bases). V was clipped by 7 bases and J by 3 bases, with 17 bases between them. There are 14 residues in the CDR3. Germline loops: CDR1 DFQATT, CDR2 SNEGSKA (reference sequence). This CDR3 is CSEVSAYGTDTQYF. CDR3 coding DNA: TGCAGTGAAGTTAGCGCATATGGGACAGATACGCAGTATTTT.

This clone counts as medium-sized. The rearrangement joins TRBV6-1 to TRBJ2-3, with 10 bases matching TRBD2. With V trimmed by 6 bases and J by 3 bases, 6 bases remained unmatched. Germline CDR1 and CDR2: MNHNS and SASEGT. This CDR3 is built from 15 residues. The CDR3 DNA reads TGTGCCAGCAGGAAAGCGGGGGGGTCTACAGATACGCAGTATTTT. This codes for CASRKAGGSTDTQYF.

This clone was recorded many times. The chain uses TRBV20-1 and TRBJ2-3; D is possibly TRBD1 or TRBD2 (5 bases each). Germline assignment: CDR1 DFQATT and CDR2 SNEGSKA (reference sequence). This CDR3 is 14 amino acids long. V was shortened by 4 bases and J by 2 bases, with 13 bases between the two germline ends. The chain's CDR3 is CSAKGPRDTDTQYF. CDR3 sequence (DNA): TGCAGTGCTAAGGGACCAAGGGACACAGATACGCAGTATTTT.